Following are 10 T cell receptor beta chains from one sample sequenced in a study of monozygotic twins with inflammatory bowel disease (dated by TCRdb to about 2019). Library creation used 5' RACE. Sequencing took place on an Illumina HiSeq 2500. TCRdb reprocessed the reads into one record per CDR3 protein sequence, lacking DNA. This sample's records show tens of thousands of distinct CDR3 sequences. The ten largest account for roughly 4.8% of the sample. Sequencing used blood. These receptors were collected from a human donor with ulcerative colitis or Crohn's disease, or a healthy co-twin of an affected twin (not recorded which).

The V gene is TRBV12-3 or TRBV12-4, the J gene TRBJ2-2; TCRdb lists TRBD2, though no DNA is available to test this call. The CDR3 covers 16 residues. The CDR3 loop reads CASSPTSGPIAGELFF.

The chain couples TRBV9 to TRBJ1-5; TCRdb names TRBD1, which stays unverified in the absence of DNA. The V gene's germline CDR1 is SGDLS and CDR2 YYNGEE. This CDR3 spans 16 amino acids. Here the CDR3 reads CASSKGTGYSNQPQHF. Full variable domain (rest looked up from reference TRBV9 and TRBJ1-5): DSGVTQTPKHLITATGQRVTLRCSPRSGDLSVYWYQQSLDQGLQFLIQYYNGEERAKGNILERFSAQQFPDLHSELNLSSLELGDSALYFCASSKGTGYSNQPQHFGDGTRLSIL.

The chain is built from TRBV9 and TRBJ2-5; TCRdb picks TRBD1, but there is no DNA to check that call. The CDR3 is 15 amino acids. Germline V CDR1 and CDR2: SGDLS, YYNGEE. This chain's CDR3 is CASSVTAQEEETQYF.

The V gene is TRBV20-1, the J gene TRBJ2-7; TCRdb names TRBD2, which stays unverified in the absence of DNA. This CDR3 comprises 18 residues. The V gene's germline CDR1 is DFQATT and CDR2 SNEGSKA (reference sequence). CDR3: CSARDMVTTSGSSYEQYF.

J is TRBJ2-1 and V is TRBV6-1; checking the TCRdb D call of TRBD2 is not possible without DNA. The CDR3 runs to 15 residues. Looked up from germline, CDR1 is MNHNS and CDR2 is SASEGT. This chain's CDR3 is CASSRREGRANEQFF.

CDR3 in amino acids: CASSRNRGSGTEAFF. The chain has TRBV27 and TRBJ1-1; TCRdb names TRBD1, which stays unverified in the absence of DNA. Germline CDR1 is MNHEY and CDR2 is SMNVEV (reference sequence). There are 15 residues in the CDR3.

The chain combines TRBV19 with TRBJ2-2; as DNA is missing, the TRBD2 call by TCRdb cannot be tested. The CDR3 is made up of 14 amino acids. CDR1 is LNHDA, CDR2 SQIVND, per germline (reference sequence). Here the CDR3 reads CASRDSGRTGELFF.

The chain recombines TRBV6-1 with TRBJ2-1; the D gene TCRdb calls, TRBD2, cannot be checked with no DNA. Germline CDR1 reads MNHNS; CDR2 reads SASEGT. The CDR3 length is 15 residues. This CDR3 is CASSVGLAATGEQFF.

The chain combines TRBV5-4 with TRBJ2-4; TCRdb names TRBD1, which stays unverified in the absence of DNA. The CDR3 is made up of 19 amino acids. Germline CDR1 is SGHNT and CDR2 is YYREEE (reference sequence). The CDR3 protein is CASSLEGSSVGTAKNIQYF.

J is TRBJ2-2 and V is TRBV2; TCRdb gives TRBD2 as the D gene, but with no DNA this cannot be confirmed. The CDR3 runs to 13 residues. The germline gives CDR1 SNHLY, CDR2 FYNNEI. CDR3 region: CASTPGLAGELFF.